This TCR beta chain was captured in a study of T cells after yellow fever vaccination. Study-wide results and limits: Post-booster repertoires contained most primary-vaccination clones again (about 95% CD4, less than 90% CD8). Contamination of FACS-sorted repertoires by abundant clonotypes from the bulk population could occur. When the response was secondary, it was weaker but reached its peak faster, day 5 versus 15.

TCR cDNA, made by 5'RACE template switching, carried an added universal primer site and UMIs. TCRdb processed the 5' RACE reads anew with MiXCR; each CDR3 protein has one entry. This table holds approximately 550,000 distinct CDR3 sequences, approximately 15% found once. Trimming removed 3 bases at V and 6 bases at J, with 15 bases between. The germline V gene has CDR1 DFQATT and CDR2 SNEGSKA (reference sequence). CDR3 size: 13 residues. This clonotype occurred a few times. Its antigen is unidentified. This TCR came from a man in his thirties or forties who received the YFV17D yellow fever vaccine. Sample: PBMCs, taken on the day of the yellow fever booster vaccination. This chain links TRBV20-1 with TRBJ2-7; D is ambiguous. The CDR3, as DNA: TGCAGTGCTAGTGGGCTAGAACCCTTCGAGCAGTACTTC. This gives the protein CSASGLEPFEQYF.